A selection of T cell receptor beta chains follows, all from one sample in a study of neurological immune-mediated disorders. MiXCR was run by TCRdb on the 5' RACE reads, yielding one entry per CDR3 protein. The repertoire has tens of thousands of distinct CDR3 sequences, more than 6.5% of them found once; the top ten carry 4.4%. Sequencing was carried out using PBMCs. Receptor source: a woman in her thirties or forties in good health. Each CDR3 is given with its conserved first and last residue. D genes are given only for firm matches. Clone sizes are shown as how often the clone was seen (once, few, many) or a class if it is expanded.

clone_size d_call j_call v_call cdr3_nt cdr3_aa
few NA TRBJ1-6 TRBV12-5 TGTGCTAGTGCCCTGGACAGTTCTAATTCACCCCTCCACTTT CASALDSSNSPLHF
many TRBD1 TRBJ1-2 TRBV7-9 TGTGCCAGCAGCATAGACAGGGATTTATATGGCTACACCTTC CASSIDRDLYGYTF
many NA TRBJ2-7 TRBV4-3 TGCGCCAGCAGCCAAGGTCTGCGGTACGAGCAGTACTTC CASSQGLRYEQYF
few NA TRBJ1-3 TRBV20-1 TGCAGTGCTAGAGTATTAGGGAGGGCCAACTCTGGAAACACCATATATTTT CSARVLGRANSGNTIYF
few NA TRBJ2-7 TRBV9 TGTGCCAGCAGCTCAGCCATGGGCAGGCAGTACTTC CASSSAMGRQYF
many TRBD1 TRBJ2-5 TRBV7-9 TGTGCCAGCAGCGCCTGGGACAGTAAAGAGACCCAGTACTTC CASSAWDSKETQYF
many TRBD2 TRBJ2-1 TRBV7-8 TGTGCCAGCAGCTTTGGTACTAGCGTGAGCAATGAGCAGTTCTTC CASSFGTSVSNEQFF
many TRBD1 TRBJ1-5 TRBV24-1 TGTGCCACCAGCCCAGGGGGAGAGAGCAATCAGCCCCAGCATTTT CATSPGGESNQPQHF
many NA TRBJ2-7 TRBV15 TGTGCCACCAGCAGAGCCCCTGACGGTACCTACGAGCAGTACTTC CATSRAPDGTYEQYF
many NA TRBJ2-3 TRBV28 TGTGCCAGCAGCCACCCTTTAGATACGCAGTATTTT CASSHPLDTQYF
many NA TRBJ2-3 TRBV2 TGTGCCAGCACGGACACAGATACGCAGTATTTT CASTDTDTQYF
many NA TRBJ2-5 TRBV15 TGTGCCACCAGACGACAGCGAGAGACCCAGTACTTC CATRRQRETQYF
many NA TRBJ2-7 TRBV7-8 TGTGCCAGCAGGGGGGGGACAGAGAAGCCCTACGAGCAGTACTTC CASRGGTEKPYEQYF
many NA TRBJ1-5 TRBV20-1 TGCAGTGCTTGGGGGGGGTACAGAAGCAATCAGCCCCAGCATTTT CSAWGGYRSNQPQHF
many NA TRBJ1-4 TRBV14 TGTGCCAGCAGCCAAGAGAGACTAAATGAAAAACTGTTTTTT CASSQERLNEKLFF
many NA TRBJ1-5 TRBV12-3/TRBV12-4 TGTGCCAGCAGGCAATGGGACCATAGCAATCAGCCCCAGCATTTT CASRQWDHSNQPQHF